Listed below are T cell receptor beta chains from one sample, sequenced in a study of T cells expressing NK-cell markers. TCRdb reanalyzed the 5' RACE reads, giving one entry per CDR3 protein sequence and no DNA. The sample table sets out 550,000 to 600,000 distinct CDR3 sequences. Sequencing was performed on blood T cells: a sorted CD56 or NKG2C T cell subset, CD4+ or CD8+ T cells, or bulk PBMC T cells (not recorded which). The receptor set was obtained from a man aged 18 to 35 in good health. The CDR3 runs from the conserved cysteine through the conserved F or W. Fields, in order: J gene, V gene, CDR3 protein.

>TRBJ2-2|TRBV18
CASSPGPDTGELFF
>TRBJ2-1|TRBV24-1
CATSDSISSKQFF
>TRBJ2-4|TRBV6-1
CASSPRDINIQYF
>TRBJ2-5|TRBV10-3
CAIMGSGQETQYF
>TRBJ1-1|TRBV20-1
CSVTPLGGGGEAFF
>TRBJ1-6|TRBV27
CASSPMDGYNSPLHF
>TRBJ2-1|TRBV27
CASSAHGSGQFF
>TRBJ2-7|TRBV5-5
CASSIGQGIAEQYF
>TRBJ2-5|TRBV20-1
CSAHPMEEETQYF
>TRBJ2-2|TRBV12-3/TRBV12-4
CASSPPLGLITGELFF
>TRBJ1-1|TRBV5-5
CASSRQGPDTEAFF
>TRBJ2-2|TRBV7-9
CASSSDPGSRDTGELFF
>TRBJ2-1|TRBV28
CASSLSYRGRYNEQFF
>TRBJ1-2|TRBV20-1
CSATTASYGYTF
>TRBJ2-1|TRBV28
CASSLPGTGGNNEQFF
>TRBJ2-7|TRBV10-3
CAISEEGTAYEQYF
>TRBJ2-5|TRBV7-9
CASGVVQETQYF
>TRBJ1-1|TRBV25-1
CASSSEARAEAFF
>TRBJ2-5|TRBV28
CASSLEGTVEETQYF
>TRBJ2-3|TRBV5-8
CASSRGGTTDTQYF
>TRBJ1-2|TRBV12-3/TRBV12-4
CASSGGLDGFIYGYTF
>TRBJ2-7|TRBV9
CASSVGFIPYEQYF
>TRBJ1-5|TRBV28
CASRRQGFWNQPQHF
>TRBJ2-7|TRBV7-2
CASSLKSGPGHEQYF
>TRBJ1-4|TRBV5-1
CASGSSGNEKLFF
>TRBJ2-1|TRBV29-1
CSASRRDDNEQFF
>TRBJ2-1|TRBV19
CASSRLREDLQFF
>TRBJ2-7|TRBV6-1
CASRGTGSYEQYF
>TRBJ2-2|TRBV5-6
CASSSGLATGELFF
>TRBJ2-1|TRBV12-3/TRBV12-4
CASSIGVTSSNEQFF
>TRBJ2-3|TRBV20-1
CSARDPGLAWADTQYF
>TRBJ1-1|TRBV20-1
CSATQGMNTEAFF
>TRBJ2-5|TRBV6-5
CASSYSVGFPETQYF
>TRBJ1-2|TRBV5-4
CASSFLVEGGVYTF
>TRBJ1-5|TRBV4-2
CASSLRSPPASNQPQHF
>TRBJ2-7|TRBV20-1
CSARDIAGGLYEQYF
>TRBJ2-2|TRBV30
CAWSLISGSGTGELFF
>TRBJ2-1|TRBV29-1
CSGLPANYNEQFF
>TRBJ2-1|TRBV10-2
CASSDSGRAQFF
>TRBJ2-1|TRBV29-1
CSVDPLAVNNEQFF
>TRBJ2-3|TRBV3-1
CASSQDLRQAPDTQYF
>TRBJ1-1|TRBV5-6
CASTAVAFGVTEAFF
>TRBJ2-1|TRBV7-8
CASSWTSNNEQFF
>TRBJ1-1|TRBV4-1
CASSQGQVTEAFF
>TRBJ2-5|TRBV27
CASSDSNMGETQYF
>TRBJ2-2|TRBV15
CATSTAPNTGELFF
>TRBJ2-5|TRBV10-3
CAIRDPELAETQYF
>TRBJ2-1|TRBV12-3/TRBV12-4
CASSAAGTFVYNEQFF
>TRBJ2-3|TRBV20-1
CSARDLGSRASTDTQYF
>TRBJ1-1|TRBV6-2/TRBV6-3
CASSTPGALEAFF
>TRBJ1-6|TRBV5-4
CASSLGGAYNSPLHF
>TRBJ1-2|TRBV12-3/TRBV12-4
CASRVQGAQNYGYTF
>TRBJ2-2|TRBV10-3
CAISEGLAGANGELFF